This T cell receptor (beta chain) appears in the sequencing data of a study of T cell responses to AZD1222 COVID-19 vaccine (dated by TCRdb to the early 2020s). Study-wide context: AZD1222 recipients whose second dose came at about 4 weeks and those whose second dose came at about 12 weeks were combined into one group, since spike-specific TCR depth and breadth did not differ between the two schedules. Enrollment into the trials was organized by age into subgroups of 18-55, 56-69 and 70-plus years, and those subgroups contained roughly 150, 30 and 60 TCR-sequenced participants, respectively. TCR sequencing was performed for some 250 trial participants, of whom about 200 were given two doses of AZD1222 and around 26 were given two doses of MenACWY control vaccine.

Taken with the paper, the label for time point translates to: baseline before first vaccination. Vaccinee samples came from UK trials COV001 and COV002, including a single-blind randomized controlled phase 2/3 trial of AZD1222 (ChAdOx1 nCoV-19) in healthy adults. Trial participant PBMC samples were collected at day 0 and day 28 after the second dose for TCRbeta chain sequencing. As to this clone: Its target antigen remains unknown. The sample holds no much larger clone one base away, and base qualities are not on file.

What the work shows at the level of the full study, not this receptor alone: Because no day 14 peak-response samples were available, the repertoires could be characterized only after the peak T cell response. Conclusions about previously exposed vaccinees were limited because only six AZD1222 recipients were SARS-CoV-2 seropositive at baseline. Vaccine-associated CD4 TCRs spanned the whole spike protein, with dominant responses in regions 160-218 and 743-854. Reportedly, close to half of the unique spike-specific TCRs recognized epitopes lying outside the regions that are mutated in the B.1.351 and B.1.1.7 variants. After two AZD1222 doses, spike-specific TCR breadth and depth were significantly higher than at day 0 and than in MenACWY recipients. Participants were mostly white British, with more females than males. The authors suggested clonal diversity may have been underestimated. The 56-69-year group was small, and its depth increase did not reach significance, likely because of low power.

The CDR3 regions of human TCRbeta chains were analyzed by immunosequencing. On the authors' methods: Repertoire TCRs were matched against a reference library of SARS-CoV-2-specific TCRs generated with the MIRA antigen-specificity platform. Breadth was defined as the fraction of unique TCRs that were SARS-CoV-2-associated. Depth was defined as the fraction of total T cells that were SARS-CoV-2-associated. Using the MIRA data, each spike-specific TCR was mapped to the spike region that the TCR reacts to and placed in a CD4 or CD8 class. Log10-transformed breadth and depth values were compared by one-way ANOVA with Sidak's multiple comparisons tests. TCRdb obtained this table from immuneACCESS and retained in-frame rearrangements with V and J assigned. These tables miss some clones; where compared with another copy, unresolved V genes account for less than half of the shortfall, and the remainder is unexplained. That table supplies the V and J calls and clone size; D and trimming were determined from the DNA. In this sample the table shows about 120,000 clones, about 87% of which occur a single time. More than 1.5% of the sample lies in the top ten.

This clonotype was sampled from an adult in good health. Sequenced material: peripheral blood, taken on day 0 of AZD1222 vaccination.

The CDR3 protein sequence reads: CASNLGTSGSYEQYF. The DNA reads TGTGCCAGCAATCTGGGGACTAGCGGGAGCTACGAGCAGTACTTC. Recombination joined TRBV6-6 with TRBJ2-7; 14 junctional bases match TRBD2. V lost 7 bases and J lost 3 bases, and the count of bases not matched to a germline gene is 5. The germline V gene (reference sequence) yields MNHNY for CDR1 and SVGAGI for CDR2. Inclusive of the bounding cysteine and phenylalanine, the CDR3 is 15 residues long. Left in the record is the CDR3 DNA by itself, 45 bases read in frame from the first base.